The 6 T cell receptor beta chains presented below share a single source sample, sequenced in a study of monozygotic twins with inflammatory bowel disease. TCRdb derives one entry per CDR3 protein from the 5' RACE reads, leaving out DNA. The sample totals around 450,000 distinct CDR3 sequences. Sequencing was carried out using blood. These receptors came from a human donor with ulcerative colitis or Crohn's disease, or a healthy co-twin of an affected twin (not recorded which).

The CDR3 sequence: CASSLLTASNQPQHF. The chain couples TRBV7-8 to TRBJ1-5. There are 15 residues in the CDR3. Germline lookup yields CDR1 SGHVS and CDR2 FQNEAQ. Full variable domain (rest looked up from reference TRBV7-8 and TRBJ1-5): GAGVSQSPRYKVAKRGQDVALRCDPISGHVSLFWYQQALGQGPEFLTYFQNEAQLDKSGLPSDRFFAERPEGSVSTLKIQRTQQEDSAVYLCASSLLTASNQPQHFGDGTRLSIL.

The chain joins TRBV5-1 to TRBJ1-2. The length of the CDR3 is 14 residues. Germline V gene lookup returns CDR1 SGHRS and CDR2 YFSETQ. CDR3 amino acids: CASSLDRANYGYTF.

The chain recombines TRBV2 with TRBJ1-5; lacking DNA, the TRBD1 call made by TCRdb goes unchecked. The germline V gene has CDR1 SNHLY and CDR2 FYNNEI. The CDR3 runs 15 residues. CDR3: CASSLGQGTNQPQHF.

The V call is TRBV5-4, the J call TRBJ2-7; the TCRdb call, TRBD2, lacks DNA for checking. The CDR3 covers 15 residues. CDR1 SGHNT and CDR2 YYREEE come from the germline V gene (reference sequence). CDR3 loop: CASSLDPSGSYEQYF.

The rearrangement uses TRBV19 and TRBJ2-2; no DNA is available, so the TRBD2 call from TCRdb remains unchecked. Germline values: CDR1 LNHDA, CDR2 SQIVND (reference sequence). This CDR3 has 18 residues. CDR3: CASSKASGGAMFTGELFF.

This rearrangement joins TRBV6-2 or TRBV6-3 to TRBJ2-2; with no DNA, the TCRdb D assignment of TRBD2 cannot be verified. This CDR3 is built from 15 residues. Germline assignment: CDR1 MNHEY and CDR2 SVGEGT. The CDR3 protein is CASSRTSGNTGELFF.